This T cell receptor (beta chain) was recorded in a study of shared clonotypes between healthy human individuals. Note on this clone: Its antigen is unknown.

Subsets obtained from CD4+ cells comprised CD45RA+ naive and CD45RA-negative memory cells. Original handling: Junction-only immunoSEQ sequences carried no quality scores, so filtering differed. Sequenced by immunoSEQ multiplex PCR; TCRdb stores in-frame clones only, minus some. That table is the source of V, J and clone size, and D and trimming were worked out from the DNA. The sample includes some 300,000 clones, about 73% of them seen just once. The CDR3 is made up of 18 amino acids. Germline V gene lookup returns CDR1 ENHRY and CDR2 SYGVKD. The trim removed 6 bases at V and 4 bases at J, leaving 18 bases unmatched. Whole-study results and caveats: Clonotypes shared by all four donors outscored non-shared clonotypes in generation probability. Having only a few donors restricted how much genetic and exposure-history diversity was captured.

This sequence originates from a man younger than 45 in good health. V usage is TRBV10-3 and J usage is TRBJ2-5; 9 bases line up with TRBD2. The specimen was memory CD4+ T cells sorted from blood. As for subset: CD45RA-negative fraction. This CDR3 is CAISTSGAGGTMRETQYF. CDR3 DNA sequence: TGTGCCATCAGCACAAGCGGGGCGGGAGGGACCATGAGAGAGACCCAGTACTTC.